This T cell receptor (beta chain) came from a study of control samples from healthy donors and cancer patients. Repertoires were generated with immunoSEQ multiplex PCR, while TCRdb's copy carries only in-frame clones and drops some. Of about 54,000 clones in the sample, approximately 96% were seen once. Specimen: blood. This sequence originates from a woman aged 30 to 39 in good health.

Here the CDR3 reads CASSLEVGLESNEQFF. The CDR3 region has the DNA TGTGCCAGCAGCCTAGAAGTGGGACTAGAAAGCAATGAGCAGTTCTTC. The rearrangement links TRBV7-9 to TRBJ2-1; the match to TRBD2 covers 8 bases. J was trimmed by 6 bases and V by 5 bases; bases with no gene match: 12. The CDR3 consists of 16 residues. CDR1 SEHNR and CDR2 FQNEAQ come from the germline V gene (reference sequence).